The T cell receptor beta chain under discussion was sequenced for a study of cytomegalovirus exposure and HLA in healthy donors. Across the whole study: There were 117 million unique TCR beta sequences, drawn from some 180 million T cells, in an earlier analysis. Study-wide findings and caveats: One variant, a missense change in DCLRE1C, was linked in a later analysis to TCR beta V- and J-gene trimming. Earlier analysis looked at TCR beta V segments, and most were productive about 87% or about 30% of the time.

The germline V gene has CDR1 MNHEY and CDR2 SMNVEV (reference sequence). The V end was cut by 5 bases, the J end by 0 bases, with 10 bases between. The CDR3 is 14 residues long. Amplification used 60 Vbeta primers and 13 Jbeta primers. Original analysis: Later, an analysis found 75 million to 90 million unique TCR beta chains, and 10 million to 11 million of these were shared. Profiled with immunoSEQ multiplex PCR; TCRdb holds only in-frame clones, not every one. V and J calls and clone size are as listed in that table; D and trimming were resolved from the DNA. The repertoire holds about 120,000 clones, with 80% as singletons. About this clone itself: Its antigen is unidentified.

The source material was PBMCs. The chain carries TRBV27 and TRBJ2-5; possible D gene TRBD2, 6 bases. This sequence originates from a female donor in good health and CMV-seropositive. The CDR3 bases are TGTGCCAGCAGTCCGGGACTCTACCAAGAGACCCAGTACTTC. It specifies CASSPGLYQETQYF.